The 26 T cell receptor beta chains listed next were all sequenced from one sample in a study of blood T cell repertoires in COVID-19. Profiling relied on immunoSEQ multiplex PCR, and the TCRdb table lists in-frame clones only, not all of them. The table lists roughly 100,000 clones, around 87% of them singletons. Material: peripheral blood. These receptors all stem from a woman younger than 45 with acute or convalescent COVID-19.

CDR3 nucleotide sequence: TGCGCCAGCAGCGGGGACAGGGTCACTGAAGCTTTCTTT. Its translation is CASSGDRVTEAFF. The rearrangement joins TRBV5-1 to TRBJ1-1, with 9 bases lining up with TRBD1. V dropped 4 bases and J dropped 4; count of bases not matched to a gene: 2. CDR3 length: 13 amino acids. In germline, CDR1 is SGHRS, CDR2 YFSETQ.

V gene TRBV6-1 combines with J gene TRBJ1-4; tentatively, D is TRBD1 (6 bases). The V gene lost 3 bases and the J gene lost 2 bases, with 13 bases spanning the gap. Looked up from germline, CDR1 is MNHNS and CDR2 is SASEGT. There are 16 residues in the CDR3. This CDR3 is CASSDPAGQTNEKLFF. The CDR3 nucleotides read TGTGCCAGCAGTGACCCGGCCGGACAGACTAATGAAAAACTGTTTTTT.

The J gene is TRBJ1-2, the V gene TRBV12-3 or TRBV12-4, with D possibly being TRBD1 (6 bases). The CDR3 is made up of 12 amino acids. Trimming pared 6 bases from V and 8 bases from J, leaving 13 bases between. The CDR3 nucleotides are TGTGCCAGCAGCCCAGGGGCTTTGGGCTACACCTTC. This translates into CASSPGALGYTF.

The rearrangement links TRBV11-2 to TRBJ1-1; D may be TRBD1 (6 bases). CDR1 and CDR2 from the germline V gene are SGHAT and FQNNGV. Trimming shortened V by 4 bases and J by 1 base, and 10 bases separated the two germline ends. The CDR3 spans 14 residues. In nucleotides, the CDR3 is TGTGCCAGCAGCTCGTACAGGGCGAACACTGAAGCTTTCTTT. It yields the protein CASSSYRANTEAFF. The entire variable domain, with the rest obtained from reference TRBV11-2 and TRBJ1-1, is as follows: EAGVAQSPRYKIIEKRQSVAFWCNPISGHATLYWYQQILGQGPKLLIQFQNNGVVDDSQLPKDRFSAERLKGVDSTLKIQPAKLEDSAVYLCASSSYRANTEAFFGQGTRLTVV.

V gene TRBV4-1 combines with J gene TRBJ2-3, with a weak D call TRBD2 (5 bases). Per germline, CDR1 MGHRA and CDR2 YSYEKL. The CDR3 consists of 13 residues. V shed 6 bases and J shed 4 bases, with 11 bases lying between them. For the CDR3, the DNA is TGCGCCAGCAGTAGAGGAGGCGCAGATACGCAGTATTTT. It codes for CASSRGGADTQYF.

For the CDR3, the DNA is TGCAGCCCGTCTGGCCCCAATGAGCAGTTCTTC. It encodes CSPSGPNEQFF. This sequence joins TRBV29-1 and TRBJ2-1; D is unresolved. V shed 8 bases and J shed 6 bases, with 11 bases lying between them. CDR1 is SQVTM, CDR2 ANQGSEA, per germline. The CDR3 is 11 amino acids.

The rearrangement uses TRBV4-1 and TRBJ1-2; D is unclear. The V and J ends lost 4 bases and 2 bases respectively, with 11 bases between them. Germline V lookup: CDR1 MGHRA, CDR2 YSYEKL. This CDR3 has 14 amino acids. CDR3 coding DNA: TGCGCCAGCAGCCGTGGCGGTCTGAACTATGGCTACACCTTC. Encoded protein: CASSRGGLNYGYTF.

This chain connects TRBV5-8 to TRBJ2-7, with D maybe TRBD2 (5 bases). Germline CDR1 SGHTS, CDR2 YDEGEE. This CDR3 spans 13 amino acids. Between the trimmed V and J ends, which lost 5 bases and 5 bases, there was a span of 14 bases. The CDR3 bases are TGTGCCAGCAGACGAAGGACTGGCGACGAGCAGTACTTC. It specifies CASRRRTGDEQYF.

V gene TRBV6-5 combines with J gene TRBJ1-1; the D gene is possibly TRBD1 (5 bases). The CDR3 contains 11 residues. The V end lost 5 bases, the J end lost 7 bases, and 8 bases lay between the germline ends. Germline CDR1 is MNHEY and CDR2 is SVGAGI. CDR3 DNA: TGTGCCAGCAGTCTGACAGATGAAGCTTTCTTT. This gives the protein CASSLTDEAFF.

This clone showed up just once. CDR3 in DNA: TGTGCCAGCAGAACTCGGACAGGGAGGAATCAGCCCCAGCATTTT. Translation gives CASRTRTGRNQPQHF. This chain joins TRBV28 and TRBJ1-5, with 8 bases fitting TRBD1. The CDR3 loop spans 15 amino acids. In germline, CDR1 is MDHEN, CDR2 SYDVKM. Losses at the gene ends were 6 bases for V and 4 bases for J; bases not matched to a gene: 8.

The V and J genes are TRBV15 and TRBJ2-7, with TRBD1 identical over 7 bases. Looked up from germline, CDR1 is LNHNV and CDR2 is YYDKDF (reference sequence). The CDR3 has 13 residues. The J segment lost 6 bases and the V segment lost 1 base, leaving 3 bases of the junction unmatched. The CDR3 protein is CATSRARDSEQYF. For the CDR3, the DNA is TGTGCCACCAGCAGAGCCCGGGACAGCGAGCAGTACTTC.

This chain joins TRBV6-1 and TRBJ2-1; 9 positions match TRBD1. Per germline, CDR1 MNHNS and CDR2 SASEGT. V was pared by 3 bases and J by 6 bases, with 6 bases of the junction left unmatched. The CDR3 is made up of 15 amino acids. CDR3: CASSDTGGYSNEQFF. The CDR3 nucleotides are TGTGCCAGCAGTGATACAGGGGGCTACAGCAATGAGCAGTTCTTC.

The chain recombines TRBV14 with TRBJ2-7, with TRBD1 identical over 9 bases. The ends lost 1 base at V and 9 bases at J; junction bases unmatched: 13. CDR1 SGHDN and CDR2 FVKESK come from the germline V gene. The CDR3 has 16 residues. The CDR3 loop is CASSQGENRGPLGQYF. CDR3 coding DNA: TGTGCCAGCAGCCAAGGAGAGAACAGGGGGCCTCTAGGGCAGTACTTC.

The rearrangement uses TRBV7-9 and TRBJ1-2, with TRBD1 as a possible D gene (5 bases). The CDR3 contains 17 residues. Germline V CDR1 and CDR2: SEHNR, FQNEAQ (reference sequence). The germline V and J ends were trimmed by 6 bases and 5 bases, with 25 bases remaining between them. The CDR3 region is CASSRSLWDAGGYGYTF. In DNA form, the CDR3 reads TGTGCCAGCAGTCGCAGCTTATGGGACGCCGGAGGGTATGGCTACACCTTC.

The gene calls are TRBV6-6 and TRBJ2-7; 8 bases are a match to TRBD2. This CDR3 has 15 amino acids. V dropped 0 bases and J dropped 6; count of bases not matched to a gene: 7. In germline, CDR1 is MNHNY, CDR2 SVGAGI (reference sequence). This chain's CDR3 is CASSYSPGLEREQYF. CDR3 nucleotide sequence: TGTGCCAGCAGTTACTCCCCGGGACTAGAACGCGAGCAGTACTTC.

The chain combines TRBV6-5 with TRBJ2-3, with 7 bases lining up with TRBD1. Losses at the gene ends were 6 bases for V and 1 base for J; bases not matched to a gene: 7. The CDR3 is 15 amino acids. CDR1 is MNHEY, CDR2 SVGAGI, per germline. CDR3 amino acids: CASRPTGLGTDTQYF. The CDR3 DNA reads TGTGCCAGCAGGCCGACAGGGTTAGGCACAGATACGCAGTATTTT.

The rearrangement joins TRBV18 to TRBJ2-7, with D unclear. Trimming removed 2 bases from V and 8 bases from J, with 10 bases in between. In germline, CDR1 is KGHSH, CDR2 LQKENI. The CDR3 is 12 residues long. For the CDR3, the DNA is TGTGCCAGCTCACCAAACCAGAAACAGCAGTACTTC. Protein sequence: CASSPNQKQQYF.

This chain connects TRBV7-6 to TRBJ2-1; no definite D call. This CDR3 comprises 12 residues. V was clipped by 2 bases and J by 5 bases, with 4 bases between them. The germline gives CDR1 SGHVS, CDR2 FNYEAQ. The CDR3 sequence is CASSLTDNEQFF. CDR3 nucleotide sequence: TGTGCCAGCAGCTTAACAGACAATGAGCAGTTCTTC. Together with reference TRBV7-6 and TRBJ2-1, the CDR3 gives the full variable domain: GAGVSQSPRYKVTKRGQDVALRCDPISGHVSLYWYRQALGQGPEFLTYFNYEAQQDKSGLPNDRFSAERPEGSISTLTIQRTEQRDSAMYRCASSLTDNEQFFGPGTRLTVL.

The chain recombines TRBV28 with TRBJ2-4; TRBD2 is a possible D gene (5 bases). V lost 7 bases, J lost 6 bases, and 25 bases lay in between. In germline, CDR1 is MDHEN, CDR2 SYDVKM. This CDR3 comprises 17 residues. For the CDR3, the DNA is TGTGCCAGCACCCAAAAGGAGAGGGCTGGGCCGGGAAACATTCAGTACTTC. Its translation is CASTQKERAGPGNIQYF.

The chain has TRBV12-2 and TRBJ1-4; the D call of TRBD1 is as the table states it, not checked on the DNA. TRBV12-2 counts as a pseudogene. The CDR3 runs 19 residues. The CDR3 is CASRFIRGRRFATNEKLFF. CDR3 nucleotide sequence: TGTGCAAGTCGCTTTATCAGGGGGCGAAGGTTTGCAACTAATGAAAAACTGTTTTTT.

V gene TRBV6-5 combines with J gene TRBJ1-5; no reliable D call. V gave up 6 bases and J gave up 0 bases, with 6 bases separating them. The CDR3 length is 13 residues. CDR1 is MNHEY and CDR2 is SVGAGI in the germline V gene. The CDR3 nucleotides read TGTGCCAGCAGGGAGATTAGCAATCAGCCCCAGCATTTT. Translation gives CASREISNQPQHF.

The chain couples TRBV29-1 to TRBJ2-7; TRBD1 aligns across 7 bases. The CDR3 runs 13 residues. Trimming cost V 5 bases and J 3 bases; bases outside gene matches: 7. In germline, CDR1 is SQVTM, CDR2 ANQGSEA. The CDR3 DNA is TGCAGCGTTCGTGGGACAGCTAACTACGAGCAGTACTTC. It specifies CSVRGTANYEQYF.

The chain employs TRBV30 and TRBJ2-7, with D maybe TRBD2 (6 bases). Germline V gene data show CDR1 as GTSNPN and CDR2 as SVGIG (reference sequence). V was cut by 8 bases and J by 7 bases, with 18 bases left in between. The CDR3 is made up of 12 amino acids. The chain's CDR3 is CAGRLGAGEQYF. The CDR3, as DNA: TGTGCCGGACGCCTGGGTGCGGGGGAGCAGTACTTC.

This clone occurred a few times. The chain links TRBV5-4 to TRBJ1-6; D perhaps matches TRBD1 (5 bases). This CDR3 has 14 amino acids. Germline V gives CDR1 SGHNT, CDR2 YYREEE (reference sequence). Trimming stripped 4 bases from V and 6 bases from J, with 11 bases between. The CDR3 DNA sequence: TGTGCCAGCAGCCCCAGGGAGGGTAATTCACCCCTCCACTTT. Its translation is CASSPREGNSPLHF.

CDR3 in amino acids: CASSPRMGNEQYF. The CDR3 DNA reads as TGTGCCAGCAGCCCGCGGATGGGTAACGAGCAGTACTTC. The chain uses TRBV3-1 (or the pseudogene TRBV3-2) and TRBJ2-7; unclear D gene. The CDR3 has 13 amino acids. V lost 4 bases and J lost 5, with 12 bases in between. Germline V gene data show CDR1 as LGHDT and CDR2 as YNNKEL (reference sequence).

V usage is TRBV29-1 and J usage is TRBJ2-7, with 13 bases lining up with TRBD2. Trimming cost V 4 bases and J 3 bases; bases outside gene matches: 9. The length of the CDR3 is 16 residues. CDR1 is SQVTM, CDR2 ANQGSEA, per germline. The CDR3 sequence: CSVGTSGGNSYYEQYF. The CDR3 nucleotides are TGCAGCGTTGGGACTAGCGGGGGAAACTCCTACTACGAGCAGTACTTC.